These 14 T cell receptor beta chains originate from one sample sequenced in a study of blood T cell repertoires in COVID-19. TCRdb's copy holds only in-frame clones and misses some; the assay was immunoSEQ multiplex PCR. The table records under 200,000 clones, around nine tenths of them present only once. The sample comprised peripheral blood. The receptors were sampled from a man in his fifties or sixties with acute or convalescent COVID-19.

The gene calls are TRBV10-1 and TRBJ2-1; TRBD1 matches 7 bases. Losses at the gene ends were 6 bases for V and 4 bases for J; bases not matched to a gene: 3. Germline V gene data show CDR1 as WNHNN and CDR2 as SYGVQD (reference sequence). The CDR3 covers 13 residues. CDR3 bases: TGCGCCAGCAGCCCGGGACAGTACAATGAGCAGTTCTTC. Residues: CASSPGQYNEQFF.

V gene TRBV10-3 combines with J gene TRBJ2-5; the match to TRBD2 covers 10 bases. This CDR3 is built from 14 residues. Germline CDR1 is ENHRY and CDR2 is SYGVKD. V dropped 6 bases and J dropped 5; count of bases not matched to a gene: 6. The CDR3 loop is CAISERAGGETQYF. The CDR3 DNA reads TGTGCCATCAGCGAAAGAGCGGGGGGGGAGACCCAGTACTTC.

J is TRBJ2-6 and V is TRBV6-4, with 7 bases identical to TRBD2. J gave up 0 bases and V 6 bases, and 14 bases lay outside the gene matches. CDR1 and CDR2 (germline): MRHNA, SNTAGT. The CDR3 runs to 19 residues. Here the CDR3 DNA reads TGTGCCAGCAGCGTCACCCCTAGCGGAGGAAGCTCTGGGGCCAACGTCCTGACTTTC. Translating it yields CASSVTPSGGSSGANVLTF.

The genes are TRBV7-9 and TRBJ2-5; perhaps TRBD1 as D (6 bases). Between the trimmed V and J ends, which lost 5 bases and 3 bases, there was a span of 19 bases. The germline CDR1 and CDR2 sequences are SEHNR and FQNEAQ (reference sequence). The CDR3 totals 16 residues. The CDR3 loop reads CASSPPSGEGEETQYF. The CDR3 DNA reads TGTGCCAGCAGCCCTCCGAGCGGTGAGGGGGAAGAGACCCAGTACTTC. Full variable domain (missing parts from reference TRBV7-9 and TRBJ2-5): DTGVSQNPRHKITKRGQNVTFRCDPISEHNRLYWYRQTLGQGPEFLTYFQNEAQLEKSRLLSDRFSAERPKGSFSTLEIQRTEQGDSAMYLCASSPPSGEGEETQYFGPGTRLLVL.

The V call is TRBV6-2 or TRBV6-3, the J call TRBJ1-1, with 10 bases identical to TRBD1. The CDR3 spans 15 residues. V was pared by 5 bases and J by 5 bases, with 8 bases of the junction left unmatched. Germline CDR1 is MNHEY and CDR2 is SVGEGT. This CDR3 is CASSRGQGKGTEAFF. In DNA form, the CDR3 reads TGTGCCAGCAGTCGGGGACAGGGGAAGGGAACTGAAGCTTTCTTT.

The chain combines TRBV10-3 with TRBJ2-2, with D tentatively TRBD1 (6 bases). Trimming cost V 10 bases and J 2 bases, with 11 bases left between them. There are 13 residues in the CDR3. CDR1 and CDR2 (germline): ENHRY, SYGVKD. This CDR3 is CANRDTNTGELFF. The CDR3 DNA is TGTGCCAACCGGGACACAAACACCGGGGAGCTGTTTTTT.

The chain has TRBV4-2 and TRBJ2-7; 7 bases are shared with TRBD1. V trimming: 5 bases; J trimming: 2 bases; junction bases outside the gene matches: 3. CDR1 and CDR2 (germline): LGHNA, YNFKEQ. This CDR3 spans 13 amino acids. The CDR3 here is CASSGTVPYEQYF. The DNA of the CDR3 is TGTGCCAGCAGCGGGACAGTTCCCTACGAGCAGTACTTC.

V usage is TRBV19 and J usage is TRBJ1-4; D is undetermined. CDR1 is LNHDA, CDR2 SQIVND, per germline (reference sequence). The CDR3 spans 16 residues. V lost 6 bases and J 0 bases, leaving 14 bases between the germline ends. CDR3 amino acids: CASRSGSFATNEKLFF. CDR3 nucleotide sequence: TGTGCCAGTAGGTCTGGCAGTTTTGCAACTAATGAAAAACTGTTTTTT. The full variable domain, completed using reference TRBV19 and TRBJ1-4, is DGGITQSPKYLFRKEGQNVTLSCEQNLNHDAMYWYRQDPGQGLRLIYYSQIVNDFQKGDIAEGYSVSREKKESFPLTVTSAQKNPTAFYLCASRSGSFATNEKLFFGSGTQLSVL.

The chain has TRBV21-1 and TRBJ1-4; the table gives TRBD1 as D, unverified against the DNA. TRBV21-1 corresponds to a pseudogene. This CDR3 is built from 16 residues. The CDR3 here is CASSKETTATNEKLFF. DNA of the CDR3: TGTGCCAGCAGCAAAGAAACGACAGCAACTAATGAAAAACTGTTTTTT.

The rearrangement uses TRBV18 and TRBJ1-2; D may be TRBD1 (6 bases). The CDR3 totals 13 residues. CDR1 and CDR2 (germline): KGHSH, LQKENI. V was clipped by 1 base and J by 8 bases, with 11 bases between them. The CDR3 nucleotides are TGTGCCAGCTCACCACGGGGGCAAGACGGCTACACCTTC. Translating gives CASSPRGQDGYTF.

The chain is built from TRBV7-2 and TRBJ2-3; perhaps TRBD2 as D (5 bases). Germline CDR1 and CDR2: SGHTA and FQGNSA. The CDR3 is 13 residues long. Trimming removed 2 bases from V and 5 bases from J, with 8 bases in between. CDR3 nucleotide sequence: TGTGCCAGCAGCTTAAAGCGGATAGATACGCAGTATTTT. This translates into CASSLKRIDTQYF.

This sequence joins TRBV5-1 and TRBJ1-1; 7 positions agree with TRBD1. CDR3 size: 14 residues. The germline gives CDR1 SGHRS, CDR2 YFSETQ. With 4 bases clipped from V and 2 bases from J, the junction kept 5 bases outside the gene matches. The CDR3 DNA sequence: TGCGCCAGCAGCACAAGACAGGGAAACACTGAAGCTTTCTTT. Amino acids: CASSTRQGNTEAFF.

CDR3 nucleotides: TGTGCCAGCAGCCCACTTGGTAACACCGGGGAGCTGTTTTTT. Amino acids: CASSPLGNTGELFF. The chain joins TRBV3-1 (or the pseudogene TRBV3-2) to TRBJ2-2; the D is unclear. The ends were cut back, 4 bases at V and 2 bases at J, with 8 bases in the middle. This CDR3 is built from 14 residues. The germline CDR1 and CDR2 sequences are LGHDT and YNNKEL (reference sequence).

The rearrangement links TRBV5-4 to TRBJ1-2; no firm D call. V shed 2 bases and J shed 2 bases, with 10 bases lying between them. The CDR3 totals 14 residues. Germline lookup yields CDR1 SGHNT and CDR2 YYREEE (reference sequence). CDR3 in amino acids: CASSLGGGNYGYTF. In nucleotides, the CDR3 is TGTGCCAGCAGCTTAGGCGGAGGGAACTATGGCTACACCTTC.